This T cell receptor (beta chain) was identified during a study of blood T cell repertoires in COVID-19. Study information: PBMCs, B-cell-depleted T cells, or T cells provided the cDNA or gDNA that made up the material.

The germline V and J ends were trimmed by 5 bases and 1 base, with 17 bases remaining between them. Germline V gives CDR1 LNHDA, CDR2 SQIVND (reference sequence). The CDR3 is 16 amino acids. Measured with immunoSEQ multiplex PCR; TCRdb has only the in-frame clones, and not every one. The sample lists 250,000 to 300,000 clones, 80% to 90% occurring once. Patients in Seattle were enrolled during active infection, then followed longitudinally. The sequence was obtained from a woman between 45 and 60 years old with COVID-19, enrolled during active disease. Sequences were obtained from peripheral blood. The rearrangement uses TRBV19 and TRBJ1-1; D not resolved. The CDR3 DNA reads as TGTGCCAGTAGTTCCGGAGTAGGTATCCAGAACACTGAAGCTTTCTTT. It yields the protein CASSSGVGIQNTEAFF.